A selection of T cell receptor beta chains follows, all from one sample in a study of PD-1 blockade in classical Hodgkin lymphoma. Measured with immunoSEQ multiplex PCR; TCRdb has only the in-frame clones, and not every one. The sample consists of more than 30,000 clones, about 87% of them appearing once. Sequencing was done on a sample of CD4+ T cells from blood. All receptors derive from a human donor with classical Hodgkin lymphoma. CDR3s include the opening cysteine and the closing phenylalanine or tryptophan. The D gene is left open where the match is weak. A row's size may be missing; if present it is once, few, many or a size class.

cdr3_nt: TGTGCCAGCTCACCACCGGTTATTGAGACCCAGTACTTC; cdr3_aa: CASSPPVIETQYF; j_call: TRBJ2-5; v_call: TRBV18; d_call: -; clone_size: -
cdr3_nt: TGTGCCAGCAGCCCGACCTCGAGGACTGAAGCTTTCTTT; cdr3_aa: CASSPTSRTEAFF; j_call: TRBJ1-1; v_call: TRBV7-3; d_call: -; clone_size: -
cdr3_nt: TGCGCCAGCAGCCAGTGGACTAGCATGTACGAGCAGTACTTC; cdr3_aa: CASSQWTSMYEQYF; j_call: TRBJ2-7; v_call: TRBV4-1; d_call: TRBD2; clone_size: -
cdr3_nt: TGCGCCAGCAGCTTTGGTCCCAGATCCGACGGCACTGAAGCTTTCTTT; cdr3_aa: CASSFGPRSDGTEAFF; j_call: TRBJ1-1; v_call: TRBV5-1; d_call: -; clone_size: -
cdr3_nt: TGTGCCAGCATGGAGAGGAGGAGTGAAAAACTGTTTTTT; cdr3_aa: CASMERRSEKLFF; j_call: TRBJ1-4; v_call: TRBV11-1; d_call: -; clone_size: few
cdr3_nt: TGCGCCAGCAGCTCGGGACAGAGCTCCTACGAGCAGTACTTC; cdr3_aa: CASSSGQSSYEQYF; j_call: TRBJ2-7; v_call: TRBV5-1; d_call: TRBD1; clone_size: -
cdr3_nt: TGTGCCAGCAGCGCCTTTATACAGAGCTCCTACAATGAGCAGTTCTTC; cdr3_aa: CASSAFIQSSYNEQFF; j_call: TRBJ2-1; v_call: TRBV9; d_call: -; clone_size: -
cdr3_nt: TGTGCCAGCAGCCCTCGGACTAGCCGCACCTACAATGAGCAGTTCTTC; cdr3_aa: CASSPRTSRTYNEQFF; j_call: TRBJ2-1; v_call: TRBV11-2; d_call: TRBD2; clone_size: -
cdr3_nt: TGTGCCTGGAGTGTACTAGGTGGCTACACCTTC; cdr3_aa: CAWSVLGGYTF; j_call: TRBJ1-2; v_call: TRBV30; d_call: -; clone_size: -
cdr3_nt: TGTGCCAGCAGTGCGGCAGGGGGAAACACCATATATTTT; cdr3_aa: CASSAAGGNTIYF; j_call: TRBJ1-3; v_call: TRBV25-1; d_call: -; clone_size: -
cdr3_nt: TGCGCCAGCAGCATCCTAGCGGATCTCCCAGGCAATGAGCAGTTCTTC; cdr3_aa: CASSILADLPGNEQFF; j_call: TRBJ2-1; v_call: TRBV5-1; d_call: TRBD2; clone_size: -
cdr3_nt: TGTGCCAGCGGGGGGGACAGGGGGAACAACTATGGCTACACCTTC; cdr3_aa: CASGGDRGNNYGYTF; j_call: TRBJ1-2; v_call: TRBV2; d_call: TRBD1; clone_size: -
cdr3_nt: TGTGCCAGCAGGGTTACAGGGAACACTGAAGCTTTCTTT; cdr3_aa: CASRVTGNTEAFF; j_call: TRBJ1-1; v_call: TRBV11-3; d_call: -; clone_size: -
cdr3_nt: TGTGCCAGCAGCCCCGGGACTAGCGGGCAAGAGACCCAGTACTTC; cdr3_aa: CASSPGTSGQETQYF; j_call: TRBJ2-5; v_call: TRBV5-4; d_call: TRBD2; clone_size: -
cdr3_nt: TGTGCCAGCAGCCCCGCGGGGACGAGCTCCTACAATGAGCAGTTCTTC; cdr3_aa: CASSPAGTSSYNEQFF; j_call: TRBJ2-1; v_call: TRBV28; d_call: -; clone_size: -
cdr3_nt: TGTGCCAGCACCCAACGGTTGGCGGACTATGGCTACACCTTC; cdr3_aa: CASTQRLADYGYTF; j_call: TRBJ1-2; v_call: TRBV7-9; d_call: -; clone_size: -
cdr3_nt: TGTGCCAGCAGCGTAGTTGCTAGCGCATACAATGAGCAGTTCTTC; cdr3_aa: CASSVVASAYNEQFF; j_call: TRBJ2-1; v_call: TRBV9; d_call: -; clone_size: -
cdr3_nt: TGTGCCAGCAGTTACTCGGGGGGGCCCCAGCATTTT; cdr3_aa: CASSYSGGPQHF; j_call: TRBJ1-5; v_call: TRBV6-5; d_call: -; clone_size: once
cdr3_nt: TGTGCCAGCAGTTTAGGGTTGGACAATGAAGCTTTCTTT; cdr3_aa: CASSLGLDNEAFF; j_call: TRBJ1-1; v_call: TRBV28; d_call: -; clone_size: -
cdr3_nt: TGCGCCAGCAGCCAAGATTGGGAAGGGCCTGCCAAAAACATTCAGTACTTC; cdr3_aa: CASSQDWEGPAKNIQYF; j_call: TRBJ2-4; v_call: TRBV4-1; d_call: -; clone_size: -
cdr3_nt: TGTGCCAGCAGCCTTAGAGCGGGAGGGGGTAATGAGCAGTTCTTC; cdr3_aa: CASSLRAGGGNEQFF; j_call: TRBJ2-1; v_call: TRBV5-4; d_call: TRBD2; clone_size: -
cdr3_nt: TGTGCCAGCAGCCCCGGGCCCGCAGGGACCCAGTACTTC; cdr3_aa: CASSPGPAGTQYF; j_call: TRBJ2-5; v_call: TRBV2; d_call: -; clone_size: -
cdr3_nt: TGCGCCAGCAGACAGCAGCCCGGGTCTCAGGGCACTGAAGCTTTCTTT; cdr3_aa: CASRQQPGSQGTEAFF; j_call: TRBJ1-1; v_call: TRBV5-1; d_call: -; clone_size: -
cdr3_nt: TGTGCCAGCAGGGACTCTACCTACCAAGAGACCCAGTACTTC; cdr3_aa: CASRDSTYQETQYF; j_call: TRBJ2-5; v_call: TRBV2; d_call: -; clone_size: -
cdr3_nt: TGTGCCAGCGTCGACCATATGAGCAATCAGCCCCAGCATTTT; cdr3_aa: CASVDHMSNQPQHF; j_call: TRBJ1-5; v_call: TRBV19; d_call: -; clone_size: -
cdr3_nt: TGTGCCAGCAGTTCATCCGGGGGGAGTGTGCAGTTCTTC; cdr3_aa: CASSSSGGSVQFF; j_call: TRBJ2-1; v_call: TRBV7-9; d_call: TRBD2; clone_size: -
cdr3_nt: TGTGCCATCAGGCCCGGACAGGGAACCTATGGCTACACCTTC; cdr3_aa: CAIRPGQGTYGYTF; j_call: TRBJ1-2; v_call: TRBV10-3; d_call: TRBD1; clone_size: -
cdr3_nt: TGTGCCAGCAGTGAGATCTGGATGACAAAGACCCAGTACTTC; cdr3_aa: CASSEIWMTKTQYF; j_call: TRBJ2-5; v_call: TRBV2; d_call: -; clone_size: -
cdr3_nt: TGTGCCAGCAGCTTAGGAGTAGGGGTCCTGACCAAAAACATTCAGTACTTC; cdr3_aa: CASSLGVGVLTKNIQYF; j_call: TRBJ2-4; v_call: TRBV7-9; d_call: -; clone_size: -
cdr3_nt: TGTGCCAGCAGCCAAGCGGACAGGGGTTCGGAGCCCCAGCATTTT; cdr3_aa: CASSQADRGSEPQHF; j_call: TRBJ1-5; v_call: TRBV4-2; d_call: TRBD1; clone_size: few
cdr3_nt: TGTGCCAGCAGCTTAGATCGGGCGTCCTTACCGTTCTTC; cdr3_aa: CASSLDRASLPFF; j_call: TRBJ2-1; v_call: TRBV11-2; d_call: -; clone_size: -
cdr3_nt: TGTGCCAGCAGCCCTCCGGCCGTTCTTTTTGAGCAGTTCTTC; cdr3_aa: CASSPPAVLFEQFF; j_call: TRBJ2-1; v_call: TRBV4-2; d_call: -; clone_size: -
cdr3_nt: TGTGCCATCAGTGACGACAGGGGAAACACTGAAGCTTTCTTT; cdr3_aa: CAISDDRGNTEAFF; j_call: TRBJ1-1; v_call: TRBV10-3; d_call: TRBD1; clone_size: -
cdr3_nt: TGTGCCACCAGCAATGAGAACGGCTACACCTTC; cdr3_aa: CATSNENGYTF; j_call: TRBJ1-2; v_call: TRBV15; d_call: -; clone_size: -